These 27 T cell receptor beta chains share one sample of origin, sequenced in a study of CD8 T cells in ankylosing spondylitis. One entry per CDR3 protein, called by TCRdb with MiXCR from the 5' RACE reads. The data contain tens of thousands of distinct CDR3 sequences, 25% to 35% of them seen just once; the ten biggest clones take up around three fifths. Sample: blood, either unsorted or a sorted T cell fraction (not recorded which). These receptors were taken from a male donor with ankylosing spondylitis or in good health (not recorded which).

The gene calls are TRBV24-1 and TRBJ2-7; 8 positions match TRBD1. Germline V gene lookup returns CDR1 KGHDR and CDR2 SFDVKD. The ends lost 2 bases at V and 4 bases at J; junction bases unmatched: 12. The CDR3 contains 17 residues. The DNA of the CDR3 is TGTGCCACCAGTGATTCGATGGACAGGGCTCCGAGATACGAGCAGTACGTC. Translation: CATSDSMDRAPRYEQYV.

The chain has TRBV5-1 and TRBJ1-2; D remains ambiguous. The length of the CDR3 is 12 residues. The V gene lost 4 bases and the J gene lost 4 bases, with 8 bases spanning the gap. The germline CDR1 and CDR2 sequences are SGHRS and YFSETQ. CDR3 sequence: CASSPEGYGYTF. The CDR3 coding sequence is TGCGCCAGCAGCCCGGAAGGCTATGGCTACACCTTC.

J is TRBJ1-3 and V is TRBV7-8; D unresolved. The germline V gene has CDR1 SGHVS and CDR2 FQNEAQ. V lost 1 base, J lost 0 bases, and 13 bases lay in between. The CDR3 is 17 amino acids. CDR3 sequence (DNA): TGTGCCAGCAGCTTAGATGAGGTGGAGTTCTCTGGAAACACCATATATTTT. Translation: CASSLDEVEFSGNTIYF.

The rearrangement uses TRBV27 and TRBJ1-6, with 7 positions matching TRBD1. The CDR3 is made up of 13 amino acids. With 8 bases clipped from V and 6 bases from J, the junction kept 4 bases outside the gene matches. Per germline, CDR1 MNHEY and CDR2 SMNVEV (reference sequence). The CDR3 DNA reads TGTGCCAGCTCAAGACAGGGTAATTCACCCCTCCACTTT. Its translation: CASSRQGNSPLHF.

Only a few counts were recorded for this clonotype. The chain uses TRBV19 and TRBJ1-5; D unresolved. The germline V and J ends were trimmed by 4 bases and 0 bases, with 16 bases remaining between them. Germline V gene lookup returns CDR1 LNHDA and CDR2 SQIVND (reference sequence). The CDR3 has 17 residues. CDR3 nucleotide sequence: TGTGCCAGTAGTAAGCTGAAAACCCCTAATAGCAATCAGCCCCAGCATTTT. It yields the protein CASSKLKTPNSNQPQHF.

The chain uses TRBV10-2 and TRBJ2-7; a weak D match, TRBD2 (5 bases). The germline V gene has CDR1 WSHSY and CDR2 SAAADI. CDR3 length: 14 amino acids. V was shortened by 3 bases and J by 2 bases, with 11 bases between the two germline ends. Written as DNA, the CDR3 is TGCGCCAGCAGTGACATAGCGCTAACCTACGAGCAGTACTTC. This encodes CASSDIALTYEQYF.

The V and J genes are TRBV5-1 and TRBJ2-5; no definite D call. The V gene's germline CDR1 is SGHRS and CDR2 YFSETQ. The CDR3 contains 15 residues. The ends were cut back, 2 bases at V and 1 base at J, with 12 bases in the middle. The CDR3 DNA follows: TGCGCCAGCAGCTTATTTGACGGCCCCCAAGAGACCCAGTACTTC. Protein sequence: CASSLFDGPQETQYF. The variable domain in full, with the rest retrieved from reference TRBV5-1 and TRBJ2-5, is KAGVTQTPRYLIKTRGQQVTLSCSPISGHRSVSWYQQTPGQGLQFLFEYFSETQRNKGNFPGRFSGRQFSNSRSEMNVSTLELGDSALYLCASSLFDGPQETQYFGPGTRLLVL.

Only a few counts were recorded for this clonotype. V gene TRBV20-1 combines with J gene TRBJ2-6; 7 bases map to TRBD1. The V and J ends lost 6 bases and 1 base, in that order; junction bases with no gene match: 6. Germline loops: CDR1 DFQATT, CDR2 SNEGSKA (reference sequence). This CDR3 is 15 amino acids long. CDR3 sequence reads: CSAGDRMSGANVLTF. The CDR3 nucleotides read TGCAGTGCGGGGGACAGAATGTCTGGGGCCAACGTCCTGACTTTC.

V gene TRBV5-6 combines with J gene TRBJ2-1; TRBD2 might be the D (6 bases). V was cut by 4 bases and J by 5 bases, with 13 bases left in between. Germline loops: CDR1 SGHDT, CDR2 YYEEEE. There are 14 residues in the CDR3. CDR3 region: CASSQTGLNNEQFF. The CDR3 DNA reads TGTGCCAGCAGCCAAACCGGACTAAACAATGAGCAGTTCTTC.

The CDR3 region has the DNA TGTGCCAGCAGCAAAGGTCCCAAACTAGCGGGAGTTCTCGAGCAGTACTTC. Translating gives CASSKGPKLAGVLEQYF. This chain uses TRBV21-1 with TRBJ2-7; TRBD2 is the table's D call, not checked against the DNA. TRBV21-1 is termed a pseudogene. The CDR3 is 17 amino acids.

This clonotype occurred a few times. The V gene is TRBV18, the J gene TRBJ2-5; no clear D. V was cut by 6 bases and J by 3 bases, with 5 bases left in between. The CDR3 is made up of 11 amino acids. The germline gives CDR1 KGHSH, CDR2 LQKENI. Written as DNA, the CDR3 is TGTGCCAGCTCCCAAGAAGAGACCCAGTACTTC. Translated, it gives CASSQEETQYF.

The sample holds a few counts of this clonotype. The rearrangement joins TRBV15 to TRBJ1-2; 7 positions match TRBD1. Germline trimming cut 0 bases from V and 1 base from J; bases unmatched to any gene: 2. Germline V gene sequence: CDR1 LNHNV, CDR2 YYDKDF (reference sequence). This CDR3 spans 15 amino acids. Here the CDR3 DNA reads TGTGCCACCAGCAGAGAAGGGGGCAATAACTATGGCTACACCTTC. Protein: CATSREGGNNYGYTF. The entire variable domain, with the rest obtained from reference TRBV15 and TRBJ1-2, is as follows: DAMVIQNPRYQVTQFGKPVTLSCSQTLNHNVMYWYQQKSSQAPKLLFHYYDKDFNNEADTPDNFQSRRPNTSFCFLDIRSPGLGDTAMYLCATSREGGNNYGYTFGSGTRLTVV.

This clonotype was detected once. V is TRBV6-5 and J is TRBJ1-5; D unclear. Germline CDR1 MNHEY, CDR2 SVGAGI. The V end was cut by 5 bases, the J end by 6 bases, with 14 bases between. The length of the CDR3 is 14 residues. In DNA, the CDR3 is TGTGCCAGCAGTATACAACTCGCATCTCAGCCCCAGCATTTT. Translating it yields CASSIQLASQPQHF.

This clonotype was seen only a few times. The V call is TRBV12-3 or TRBV12-4, the J call TRBJ2-7; 9 positions agree with TRBD1. This CDR3 has 14 residues. The V and J ends lost 7 bases and 4 bases, in that order; junction bases with no gene match: 8. CDR3 nucleotides: TGTGCCAGCAACCCGACAGGGGGGCCATACGAGCAGTACTTC. The encoded protein is CASNPTGGPYEQYF.

This clonotype was seen more than once but under ten times. This chain links TRBV12-3 or TRBV12-4 with TRBJ2-3, with 7 bases fitting TRBD1. V trimming: 8 bases; J trimming: 0 bases; junction bases outside the gene matches: 17. This CDR3 is 18 amino acids long. CDR3 DNA: TGTGCCAGCCGACCCTCGACAGGGCGTCGGAGGAGCACAGATACGCAGTATTTT. Protein: CASRPSTGRRRSTDTQYF.

The chain joins TRBV27 to TRBJ2-5; TRBD2 is a possible D gene (5 bases). From germline, CDR1 is MNHEY and CDR2 SMNVEV (reference sequence). The CDR3 extends over 15 amino acids. The germline V and J ends were trimmed by 5 bases and 9 bases, with 22 bases remaining between them. CDR3: CASSPRTGVEAAQYF. The CDR3 region has the DNA TGTGCCAGCAGTCCTCGGACTGGCGTAGAGGCGGCCCAGTACTTC.

The chain recombines TRBV5-1 with TRBJ1-2; D uncertain. Trimming took off 6 bases at V and 3 bases at J, with 12 bases between the two ends. The germline V gene has CDR1 SGHRS and CDR2 YFSETQ. The length of the CDR3 is 13 residues. The CDR3 loop reads CASNLGSDYGYTF. CDR3 sequence (DNA): TGCGCCAGCAACCTCGGGAGCGACTATGGCTACACCTTC.

This clonotype appeared many times. The rearrangement links TRBV5-1 to TRBJ2-5, with 7 bases fitting TRBD1. The CDR3 extends over 13 amino acids. Germline CDR1 and CDR2: SGHRS and YFSETQ. Trimming cost V 2 bases and J 4 bases; bases outside gene matches: 2. CDR3 protein: CASSLQGSETQYF. CDR3 DNA sequence: TGCGCCAGCAGCTTACAGGGGTCAGAGACCCAGTACTTC.

This clonotype was recorded many times. The chain joins TRBV4-1 to TRBJ1-6; 9 bases line up with TRBD1. The CDR3 has 18 residues. Germline CDR1 and CDR2: MGHRA and YSYEKL. Trimming cost V 4 bases and J 0 bases; bases outside gene matches: 7. The CDR3 DNA sequence: TGCGCCAGCAGCCTTCAAACACAGGGGGCCTCCTATAATTCACCCCTCCACTTT. This codes for CASSLQTQGASYNSPLHF.

This clonotype was picked up a small number of times. This chain uses TRBV6-5 with TRBJ2-1; D gene ambiguous. This CDR3 spans 9 amino acids. V was shortened by 11 bases and J by 8 bases, with 7 bases between the two germline ends. Germline V gene sequence: CDR1 MNHEY, CDR2 SVGAGI. CDR3 nucleotides: TGTGCCGCAGGCCATGAGCAGTTCTTC. It yields the protein CAAGHEQFF.

This chain uses TRBV20-1 with TRBJ2-3, with D uncertain. The CDR3 has 11 amino acids. Germline V gene data show CDR1 as DFQATT and CDR2 as SNEGSKA (reference sequence). V was pared by 3 bases and J by 4 bases, with 5 bases between. The DNA of the CDR3 is TGCAGTGCTAGTGACCCAGATACGCAGTATTTT. This encodes CSASDPDTQYF.

The J gene is TRBJ2-7, the V gene TRBV7-9; no clear D gene. V was pared by 2 bases and J by 6 bases, with 14 bases between. CDR3 length: 14 residues. Germline V gene lookup returns CDR1 SEHNR and CDR2 FQNEAQ (reference sequence). Here the CDR3 reads CASSLLNMAGEQYV. The CDR3 DNA reads as TGTGCCAGCAGCTTACTGAATATGGCCGGCGAGCAGTACGTC.

The chain links TRBV20-1 to TRBJ1-4; D is perhaps TRBD1 (6 bases). Germline loops: CDR1 DFQATT, CDR2 SNEGSKA (reference sequence). Trimming stripped 4 bases from V and 3 bases from J, with 9 bases between. This CDR3 is 13 amino acids long. The CDR3 bases are TGCAGTGCTAAGGGGGGCCCTAATGAAAAACTGTTTTTT. As protein: CSAKGGPNEKLFF.

The rearrangement uses TRBV5-1 and TRBJ2-5; 13 positions agree with TRBD2. V was clipped by 4 bases and J by 5 bases; unmatched bases: 5. CDR1 is SGHRS and CDR2 is YFSETQ in the germline V gene. The CDR3 spans 15 residues. The CDR3 here is CASSIGLAGVETQYF. As DNA, the CDR3 is TGCGCCAGCAGCATCGGACTAGCGGGAGTTGAGACCCAGTACTTC.

About this clonotype: A much larger clone sits a single nucleotide away, making a read error possible. This sequence joins TRBV10-3 and TRBJ2-7, with D possibly matching TRBD1 (6 bases). The germline gives CDR1 ENHRY, CDR2 SYGVKD. The CDR3 consists of 13 residues. CDR3 in amino acids: CATSGGSQGGQYF. For the CDR3, the DNA is TGTGCCACCAGTGGCGGGTCCCAAGGGGGGCAGTACTTC.

This clonotype was found many times. V usage is TRBV6-5 and J usage is TRBJ1-2; the D gene is possibly TRBD1 (5 bases). Germline CDR1 is MNHEY and CDR2 is SVGAGI. The germline V and J ends were trimmed by 1 base and 5 bases, with 14 bases remaining between them. The CDR3 consists of 15 residues. The CDR3 DNA is TGTGCCAGCAGTTACTTTGAGGGGCATTCGTATGGCTACACCTTC. This encodes CASSYFEGHSYGYTF.

The rearrangement uses TRBV15 and TRBJ1-5, with 8 bases fitting TRBD1. The V gene end was trimmed by 4 bases and the J gene end by 4 bases; junction bases not matched to a gene: 18. The germline CDR1 and CDR2 sequences are LNHNV and YYDKDF (reference sequence). This CDR3 has 19 amino acids. The CDR3 bases are TGTGCCACCAGCAAGTTTGGGTCGTCCTACAGGGGGTTTAATCAGCCCCAGCATTTT. Protein sequence: CATSKFGSSYRGFNQPQHF. The full variable domain, in which reference TRBV15 and TRBJ1-5 provide the parts outside the CDR3, is DAMVIQNPRYQVTQFGKPVTLSCSQTLNHNVMYWYQQKSSQAPKLLFHYYDKDFNNEADTPDNFQSRRPNTSFCFLDIRSPGLGDTAMYLCATSKFGSSYRGFNQPQHFGDGTRLSIL.